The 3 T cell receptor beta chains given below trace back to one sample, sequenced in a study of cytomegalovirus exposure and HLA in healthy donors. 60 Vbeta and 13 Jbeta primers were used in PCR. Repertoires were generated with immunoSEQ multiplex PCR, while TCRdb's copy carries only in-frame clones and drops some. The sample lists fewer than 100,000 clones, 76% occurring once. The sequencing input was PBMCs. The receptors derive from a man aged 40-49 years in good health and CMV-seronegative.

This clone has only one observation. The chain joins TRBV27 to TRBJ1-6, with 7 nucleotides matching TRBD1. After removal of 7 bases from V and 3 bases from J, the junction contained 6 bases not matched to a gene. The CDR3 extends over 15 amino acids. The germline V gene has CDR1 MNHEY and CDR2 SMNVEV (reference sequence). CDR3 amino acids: CASKQGDNYNSPLHF. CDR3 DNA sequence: TGTGCCAGCAAGCAGGGGGATAACTATAATTCACCCCTCCACTTT.

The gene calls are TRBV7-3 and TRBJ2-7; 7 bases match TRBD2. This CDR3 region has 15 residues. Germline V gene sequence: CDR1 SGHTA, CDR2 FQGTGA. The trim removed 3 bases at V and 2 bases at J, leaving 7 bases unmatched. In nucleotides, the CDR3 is TGTGCCAGCAGCTTTACAGCGGGGTGGCCCTACGAGCAGTACTTC. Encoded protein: CASSFTAGWPYEQYF.

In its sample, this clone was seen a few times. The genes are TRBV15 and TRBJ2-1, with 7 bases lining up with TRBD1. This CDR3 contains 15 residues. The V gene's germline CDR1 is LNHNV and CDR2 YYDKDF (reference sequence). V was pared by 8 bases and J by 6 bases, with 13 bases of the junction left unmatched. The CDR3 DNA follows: TGTGCCACCGAAGACAGGGCCGAGGGGATCAATGAGCAGTTCTTC. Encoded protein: CATEDRAEGINEQFF.